These 31 T cell receptor beta chains share one sample of origin, sequenced in a study of T cell responses to AZD1222 COVID-19 vaccine. This table comes from immunoSEQ multiplex PCR, and its TCRdb copy is limited to in-frame clones, with some not included. The table includes about 91,000 clones, roughly 90% detected once. The source material was peripheral blood, sampled on day 0 of AZD1222 vaccination. The receptors come from an adult in good health.

The chain combines TRBV7-8 with TRBJ1-3; maybe TRBD1 (5 bases). The CDR3 has 14 residues. Trimming took 5 bases from V and 4 from J, leaving 12 bases between them. Germline V gene sequence: CDR1 SGHVS, CDR2 FQNEAQ. CDR3 in amino acids: CASSHRGYGNTIYF. The CDR3 nucleotides are TGTGCCAGCAGCCACCGGGGGTACGGAAACACCATATATTTT.

The V and J genes are TRBV7-2 and TRBJ1-1; D remains unclear. Per the germline V gene, CDR1 is SGHTA and CDR2 is FQGNSA. The V gene lost 7 bases and the J gene lost 0 bases, with 12 bases spanning the gap. The CDR3 covers 14 residues. The CDR3, as DNA: TGTGCCAGCAACACATTGGGATTGAACACTGAAGCTTTCTTT. This encodes CASNTLGLNTEAFF.

The V and J genes are TRBV24-1 and TRBJ2-5, with D tentatively TRBD2 (7 bases). The V end lost 0 bases, the J end lost 4 bases, and 14 bases lay between the germline ends. This CDR3 contains 16 residues. Germline V lookup: CDR1 KGHDR, CDR2 SFDVKD. For the CDR3, the DNA is TGTGCCACCAGTGATTTGGGGGCAGGGGAGGGAGAGACCCAGTACTTC. This gives the protein CATSDLGAGEGETQYF.

The V gene is TRBV18, the J gene TRBJ1-6; D is uncertain. There are 12 residues in the CDR3. V was shortened by 3 bases and J by 6 bases, with 3 bases between the two germline ends. CDR1 is KGHSH and CDR2 is LQKENI in the germline V gene. The CDR3 DNA reads as TGTGCCAGCTCACCTCGTAATTCACCCCTCCACTTT. Residues: CASSPRNSPLHF.

The chain uses TRBV14 and TRBJ2-1, with D possibly being TRBD2 (7 bases). The CDR3 loop spans 13 amino acids. The ends were cut back, 6 bases at V and 8 bases at J, with 14 bases in the middle. Germline CDR1 SGHDN, CDR2 FVKESK. The CDR3, as DNA: TGTGCCAGCAGAGGGCAGGGGAGGGATGAGCAGTTCTTC. Residues: CASRGQGRDEQFF.

The chain employs TRBV6-5 and TRBJ1-3; 7 nucleotides align to TRBD1. The J segment lost 7 bases and the V segment lost 6 bases, leaving 6 bases of the junction unmatched. Germline V CDR1 and CDR2: MNHEY, SVGAGI. The length of the CDR3 is 13 residues. CDR3 nucleotide sequence: TGTGCCAGCAGACCACAGGGGTGGAACACCATATATTTT. Protein product: CASRPQGWNTIYF.

The chain joins TRBV11-3 to TRBJ1-1; D gene ambiguous. Germline V gene lookup returns CDR1 SGHNT and CDR2 YENEEA. There are 14 residues in the CDR3. The germline V and J ends were trimmed by 5 bases and 1 base, with 11 bases remaining between them. This CDR3 is CASSHGRGNTEAFF. In DNA, the CDR3 is TGTGCCAGCAGCCATGGACGCGGGAACACTGAAGCTTTCTTT.

The chain carries TRBV5-1 and TRBJ2-3, with 9 bases matching TRBD2. The CDR3 totals 16 residues. V lost 1 base and J lost 5; bases outside the gene matches: 8. Germline values: CDR1 SGHRS, CDR2 YFSETQ. CDR3 sequence (DNA): TGCGCCAGCAGCTTGAATGGCGGGAGGGCCGGAGATACGCAGTATTTT. This gives the protein CASSLNGGRAGDTQYF.

A few counts support this clone. This rearrangement joins TRBV28 to TRBJ2-1, with a weak D call TRBD2 (7 bases). The germline gives CDR1 MDHEN, CDR2 SYDVKM. V was cut by 7 bases and J by 6 bases, with 25 bases left in between. The CDR3 is 17 amino acids. The CDR3 nucleotides read TGTGCCAGCAACTTGGGGGGGGCAGACCCATACGGCAATGAGCAGTTCTTC. It encodes CASNLGGADPYGNEQFF.

This rearrangement joins TRBV19 to TRBJ2-7; TRBD1 aligns across 9 bases. Germline CDR1 LNHDA, CDR2 SQIVND (reference sequence). The CDR3 is 14 amino acids. With 3 bases clipped from V and 7 bases from J, the junction kept 7 bases outside the gene matches. In DNA, the CDR3 is TGTGCCAGTAGTATCGGGGACAGGGACGGAGAGCAGTACTTC. Amino acids: CASSIGDRDGEQYF.

This clone appeared a few times. The gene calls are TRBV24-1 and TRBJ1-5, with TRBD1 matching over 9 bases. This CDR3 comprises 14 residues. V gave up 5 bases and J gave up 9 bases; unmatched junction bases: 7. Germline V CDR1 and CDR2: KGHDR, SFDVKD. DNA of the CDR3: TGTGCCACCAGTGGCCCGGGACAGGGATCGCCCCAGCATTTT. It translates to CATSGPGQGSPQHF.

Concerning this clone: Other DNA sequences of this sample code for an identical CDR3. The chain employs TRBV12-3 or TRBV12-4 and TRBJ1-4, with unresolved D. Between the trimmed V and J ends, which lost 4 bases and 4 bases, there was a span of 4 bases. CDR3 length: 12 amino acids. The CDR3 loop reads CASSSLNEKLFF. CDR3 sequence (DNA): TGTGCCAGCAGTTCCCTTAATGAAAAACTGTTTTTT.

Written as DNA, the CDR3 is TGTGCCAGCAGTGATTCCAGGACTAACACCGGGGAGCTGTTTTTT. This encodes CASSDSRTNTGELFF. The chain employs TRBV6-1 and TRBJ2-2, with D possibly being TRBD2 (5 bases). Germline V lookup: CDR1 MNHNS, CDR2 SASEGT. The V end was cut by 3 bases, the J end by 2 bases, with 10 bases between. The CDR3 covers 15 residues.

The V and J genes are TRBV18 and TRBJ1-5; TRBD1 might be the D (5 bases). With 3 bases removed from V and 0 bases from J, the gap between germline ends came to 9 bases. The CDR3 loop spans 15 amino acids. The V gene's germline CDR1 is KGHSH and CDR2 LQKENI. The DNA of the CDR3 is TGTGCCAGCTCACCGGTGGGGGATAGCAATCAGCCCCAGCATTTT. Protein product: CASSPVGDSNQPQHF. Full variable domain (outside the CDR3, taken from reference TRBV18 and TRBJ1-5): NAGVMQNPRHLVRRRGQEARLRCSPMKGHSHVYWYRQLPEEGLKFMVYLQKENIIDESGMPKERFSAEFPKEGPSILRIQQVVRGDSAAYFCASSPVGDSNQPQHFGDGTRLSIL.

This rearrangement joins TRBV5-1 to TRBJ2-1, with 7 positions matching TRBD2. Germline CDR1 and CDR2: SGHRS and YFSETQ. CDR3 length equals 15 residues. Trimming took 0 bases from V and 5 from J; bases not matched to a gene: 5. This CDR3 is CASSLAGGYNNEQFF. The CDR3 DNA sequence: TGCGCCAGCAGCTTGGCGGGGGGATACAACAATGAGCAGTTCTTC.

The rearrangement links TRBV7-6 to TRBJ1-1, with D hard to call. Trimming cost V 0 bases and J 1 base, with 3 bases left between them. This CDR3 has 13 residues. The germline V gene encodes CDR1 SGHVS and CDR2 FNYEAQ. CDR3 region: CASSLAPNTEAFF. For the CDR3, the DNA is TGTGCCAGCAGCTTAGCCCCGAACACTGAAGCTTTCTTT.

This clone was detected only once. CDR3 sequence reads: CASTIGNGFNSPLHF. CDR3 DNA: TGTGCCAGCACCATTGGAAACGGATTTAATTCACCCCTCCACTTT. The chain links TRBV5-4 to TRBJ1-6; D not resolved. Germline CDR1 is SGHNT and CDR2 is YYREEE (reference sequence). The CDR3 runs 15 residues. Trimming took off 6 bases at V and 6 bases at J, with 16 bases between the two ends.

CDR3 sequence: CASSLGAGYGYTF. CDR3 DNA sequence: TGTGCCAGCAGCTTGGGGGCAGGGTACGGCTACACCTTC. This rearrangement joins TRBV5-8 to TRBJ1-2; a possible D gene is TRBD1 (5 bases). The CDR3 length is 13 residues. Germline V gives CDR1 SGHTS, CDR2 YDEGEE. Trimming took 0 bases from V and 8 from J, leaving 11 bases between them.

The CDR3: CASSLSMGLKGGYTF. The CDR3 DNA sequence: TGTGCCAGCAGTTTATCGATGGGCCTAAAGGGGGGCTACACCTTC. The V call is TRBV27, the J call TRBJ1-2, with D perhaps matching TRBD1 (5 bases). CDR3 length equals 15 residues. V was clipped by 0 bases and J by 8 bases, with 16 bases between them. Germline CDR1 and CDR2: MNHEY and SMNVEV (reference sequence).

This clone has a single count. This rearrangement joins TRBV10-3 to TRBJ2-3; 13 bases fit TRBD2. Germline CDR1 and CDR2: ENHRY and SYGVKD. The V segment lost 6 bases and the J segment 1 base; nucleotides outside the gene matches: 4. The length of the CDR3 is 16 residues. Here the CDR3 reads CAIRLAGGPGTDTQYF. The CDR3 nucleotides read TGTGCCATCAGACTAGCGGGGGGGCCAGGCACAGATACGCAGTATTTT.

V gene TRBV5-1 combines with J gene TRBJ2-7, with D maybe TRBD2 (6 bases). Between the trimmed V and J ends, which lost 5 bases and 2 bases, there was a span of 14 bases. Germline V CDR1 and CDR2: SGHRS, YFSETQ. CDR3 length equals 14 residues. The CDR3 DNA follows: TGCGCCAGCAGTCGGACTATGGGGGCCTACGAGCAGTACTTC. This sequence encodes CASSRTMGAYEQYF.

The genes are TRBV6-2 or TRBV6-3 and TRBJ1-5, with 7 bases that match TRBD1. The V gene end was trimmed by 5 bases and the J gene end by 5 bases; junction bases not matched to a gene: 3. The CDR3 is 13 residues long. Germline CDR1 is MNHEY and CDR2 is SVGEGT. As DNA, the CDR3 is TGTGCCAGCAGTATGGGACAGTATCAGCCCCAGCATTTT. It translates to CASSMGQYQPQHF.

The CDR3 DNA is TGTGCCAGCAGTTTTAAGGGGACTAGTGGATTGAACATTCAGTACTTC. It translates to CASSFKGTSGLNIQYF. The chain is built from TRBV6-5 and TRBJ2-4; 8 nucleotides align to TRBD2. Germline V gene data show CDR1 as MNHEY and CDR2 as SVGAGI. This CDR3 is 16 amino acids long. J gave up 7 bases and V 4 bases, and 12 bases lay outside the gene matches.

V is TRBV7-2 and J is TRBJ2-3, with D uncertain. With 1 base removed from V and 9 bases from J, the gap between germline ends came to 11 bases. Germline V lookup: CDR1 SGHTA, CDR2 FQGNSA. The CDR3 covers 13 residues. The CDR3 loop is CASSLEVTDTQYF. The CDR3 nucleotides are TGTGCCAGCAGCTTAGAGGTGACTGACACGCAGTATTTT.

The V call is TRBV14, the J call TRBJ1-6; D remains unclear. The germline V gene has CDR1 SGHDN and CDR2 FVKESK. The CDR3 length is 13 residues. Trimming removed 2 bases from V and 11 bases from J, with 10 bases in between. The CDR3 bases are TGTGCCAGCAGCCAAACAGTTCGTCCACCCCTCCACTTT. This sequence encodes CASSQTVRPPLHF.

This chain connects TRBV28 to TRBJ1-6; 11 bases line up with TRBD1. The CDR3 contains 14 residues. Germline lookup yields CDR1 MDHEN and CDR2 SYDVKM. V trimming: 6 bases; J trimming: 9 bases; junction bases outside the gene matches: 4. The CDR3 here is CASRVGTGGSPLHF. The CDR3 nucleotides are TGTGCCAGCAGAGTCGGGACAGGGGGTTCACCCCTCCACTTT.

In its sample, this clone was seen once. The chain uses TRBV24-1 and TRBJ2-5; 9 nucleotides agree with TRBD2. After removal of 2 bases from V and 5 bases from J, the junction contained 8 bases not matched to a gene. The germline V gene encodes CDR1 KGHDR and CDR2 SFDVKD. The CDR3 has 16 amino acids. The CDR3: CATSDSGLAVQETQYF. The CDR3 DNA reads TGTGCCACCAGTGATTCGGGACTAGCAGTTCAGGAGACCCAGTACTTC.

A single count supports this clone. The chain is built from TRBV7-6 and TRBJ2-5; a weak D match, TRBD2 (6 bases). CDR1 and CDR2 from the germline V gene are SGHVS and FNYEAQ. This CDR3 has 16 residues. V lost 0 bases, J lost 0 bases, and 11 bases lay in between. This CDR3 is CASSLAASDYQETQYF. CDR3 coding DNA: TGTGCCAGCAGCTTAGCCGCTAGCGACTACCAAGAGACCCAGTACTTC. The complete variable domain, with remaining parts taken from reference TRBV7-6 and TRBJ2-5, reads GAGVSQSPRYKVTKRGQDVALRCDPISGHVSLYWYRQALGQGPEFLTYFNYEAQQDKSGLPNDRFSAERPEGSISTLTIQRTEQRDSAMYRCASSLAASDYQETQYFGPGTRLLVL.

This clone was recorded only once. The chain recombines TRBV7-8 with TRBJ1-1; D not resolved. The V end was cut by 5 bases, the J end by 5 bases, with 15 bases between. The CDR3 has 14 amino acids. CDR1 and CDR2 (germline): SGHVS, FQNEAQ. CDR3 sequence: CASSPGPLRTEAFF. The CDR3 DNA sequence: TGTGCCAGCAGCCCGGGCCCCCTCAGAACTGAAGCTTTCTTT.

V is TRBV7-3 and J is TRBJ2-2; D remains ambiguous. The CDR3 length is 13 residues. CDR1 and CDR2 from the germline V gene are SGHTA and FQGTGA. V dropped 2 bases and J dropped 7 bases, with 8 bases sitting between them. The CDR3 region has the DNA TGTGCCAGCAGCTTATTGGGATACGGGGAGCTGTTTTTT. Translating it yields CASSLLGYGELFF.

This CDR3 reads CASREAGQAYEQYF. The CDR3 coding sequence is TGTGCCAGCCGGGAGGCGGGACAGGCGTACGAGCAGTACTTC. The V and J genes are TRBV2 and TRBJ2-7; the D gene is possibly TRBD1 (8 bases). This CDR3 is 14 amino acids long. The V gene lost 8 bases and the J gene lost 4 bases, with 18 bases spanning the gap. Germline CDR1 SNHLY, CDR2 FYNNEI.